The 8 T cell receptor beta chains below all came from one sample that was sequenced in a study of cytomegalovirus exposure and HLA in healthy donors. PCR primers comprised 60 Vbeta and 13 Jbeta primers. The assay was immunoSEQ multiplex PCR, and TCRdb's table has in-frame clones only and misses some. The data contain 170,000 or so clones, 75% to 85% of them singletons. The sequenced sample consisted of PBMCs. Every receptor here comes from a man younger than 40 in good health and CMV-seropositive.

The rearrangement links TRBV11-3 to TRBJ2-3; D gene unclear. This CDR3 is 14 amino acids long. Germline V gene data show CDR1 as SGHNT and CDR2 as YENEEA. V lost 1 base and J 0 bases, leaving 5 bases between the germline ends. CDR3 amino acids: CASSLGQSTDTQYF. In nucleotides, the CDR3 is TGTGCCAGCAGCTTAGGGCAGAGCACAGATACGCAGTATTTT.

In DNA form, the CDR3 reads TGTGCCAGCAGCTTCTCACCAATGGGGCAGAACACTGAAGCTTTCTTT. This translates into CASSFSPMGQNTEAFF. This chain joins TRBV4-2 and TRBJ1-1; a possible D gene is TRBD1 (5 bases). Germline loops: CDR1 LGHNA, CDR2 YNFKEQ. V lost 5 bases and J lost 1, with 17 bases in between. The CDR3 has 16 amino acids.

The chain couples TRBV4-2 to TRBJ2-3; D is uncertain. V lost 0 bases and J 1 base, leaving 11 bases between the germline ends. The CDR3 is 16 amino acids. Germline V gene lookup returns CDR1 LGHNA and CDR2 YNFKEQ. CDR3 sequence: CASSQDPSPGTDTQYF. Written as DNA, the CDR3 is TGTGCCAGCAGCCAAGATCCCTCTCCGGGCACAGATACGCAGTATTTT.

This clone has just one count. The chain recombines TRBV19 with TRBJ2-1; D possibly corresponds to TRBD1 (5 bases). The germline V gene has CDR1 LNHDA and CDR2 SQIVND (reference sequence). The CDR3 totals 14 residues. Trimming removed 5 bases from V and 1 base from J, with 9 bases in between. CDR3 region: CASSQGSSYNEQFF. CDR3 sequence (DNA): TGTGCCAGTAGTCAGGGCTCGTCCTACAATGAGCAGTTCTTC.

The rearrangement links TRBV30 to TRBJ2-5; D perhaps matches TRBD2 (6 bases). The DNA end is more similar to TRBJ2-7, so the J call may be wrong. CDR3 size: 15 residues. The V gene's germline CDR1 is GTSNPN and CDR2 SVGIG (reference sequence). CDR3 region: CAWSNWRDSVYEQYF. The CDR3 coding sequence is TGTGCCTGGAGTAATTGGAGGGATAGTGTATACGAGCAGTACTTC.

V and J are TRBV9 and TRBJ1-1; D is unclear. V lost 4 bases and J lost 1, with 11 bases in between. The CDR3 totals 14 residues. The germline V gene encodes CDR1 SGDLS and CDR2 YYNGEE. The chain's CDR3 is CASSPSGRNTEAFF. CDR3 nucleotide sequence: TGTGCCAGCAGCCCTTCTGGCCGGAACACTGAAGCTTTCTTT.

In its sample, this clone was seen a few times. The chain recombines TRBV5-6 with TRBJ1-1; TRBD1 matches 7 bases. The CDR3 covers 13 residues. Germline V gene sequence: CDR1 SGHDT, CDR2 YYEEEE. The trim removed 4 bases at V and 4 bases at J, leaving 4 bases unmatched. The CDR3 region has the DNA TGTGCCAGCAGCCCAGGGGGTTTCACTGAAGCTTTCTTT. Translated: CASSPGGFTEAFF.

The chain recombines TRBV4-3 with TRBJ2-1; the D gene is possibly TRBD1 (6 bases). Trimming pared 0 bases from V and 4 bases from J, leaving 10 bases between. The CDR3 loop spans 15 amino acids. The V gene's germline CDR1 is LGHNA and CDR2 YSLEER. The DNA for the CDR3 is TGCGCCAGCAGCCAAGAGGGGGCTAGATACAATGAGCAGTTCTTC. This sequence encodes CASSQEGARYNEQFF.